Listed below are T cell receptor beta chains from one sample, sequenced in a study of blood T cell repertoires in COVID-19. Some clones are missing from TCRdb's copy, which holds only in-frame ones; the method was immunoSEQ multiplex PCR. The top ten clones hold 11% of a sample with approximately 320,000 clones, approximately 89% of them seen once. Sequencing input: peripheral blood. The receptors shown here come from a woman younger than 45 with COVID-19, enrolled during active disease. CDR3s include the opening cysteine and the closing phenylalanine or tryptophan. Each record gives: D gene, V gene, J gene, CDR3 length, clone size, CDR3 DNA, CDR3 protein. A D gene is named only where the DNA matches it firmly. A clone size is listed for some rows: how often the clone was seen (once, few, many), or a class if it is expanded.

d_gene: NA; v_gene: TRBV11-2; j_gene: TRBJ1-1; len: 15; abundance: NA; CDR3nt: TGTGCCAGCAGCTTAGATTGGGGCAGATCAAGTGAAGCTTTCTTT; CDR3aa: CASSLDWGRSSEAFF
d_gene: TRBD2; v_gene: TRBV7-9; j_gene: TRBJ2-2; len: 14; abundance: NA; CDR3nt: TGTGCCAGCAGCGTGCTAGCGGGGTACGGGGAGCTGTTTTTT; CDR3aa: CASSVLAGYGELFF
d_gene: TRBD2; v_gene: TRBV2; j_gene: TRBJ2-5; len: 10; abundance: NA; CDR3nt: TGTGCCACCAATCGGGGGGCCCAGTACTTC; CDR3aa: CATNRGAQYF
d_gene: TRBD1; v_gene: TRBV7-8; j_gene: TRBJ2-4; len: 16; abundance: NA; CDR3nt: TGTGCCAGCAGCTGGGACAGGGCGCTAGCCAAAAACATTCAGTACTTC; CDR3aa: CASSWDRALAKNIQYF
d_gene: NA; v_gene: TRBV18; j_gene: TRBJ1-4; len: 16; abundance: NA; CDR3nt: TGTGCCAGCTCACCACAAAACAGGGTGGAAGATGAAAAACTGTTTTTT; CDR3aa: CASSPQNRVEDEKLFF
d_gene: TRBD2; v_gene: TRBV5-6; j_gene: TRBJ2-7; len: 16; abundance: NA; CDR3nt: TGTGCCAGCAGCTTCTTGGCGGGGGGGCAGTCATACGAGCAGTACTTC; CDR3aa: CASSFLAGGQSYEQYF
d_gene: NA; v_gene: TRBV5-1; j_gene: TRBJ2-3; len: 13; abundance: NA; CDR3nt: TGCGCCAGCAGCTTGGAAGGAAGGGGTACGCAGTATTTT; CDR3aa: CASSLEGRGTQYF
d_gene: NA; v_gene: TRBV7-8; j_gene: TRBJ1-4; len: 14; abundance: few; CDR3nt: TGTGCCAGCAGCCGGGACGGGATTAATGAAAAACTGTTTTTT; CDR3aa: CASSRDGINEKLFF
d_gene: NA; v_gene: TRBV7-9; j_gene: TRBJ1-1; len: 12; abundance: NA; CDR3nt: TGTGCCAGCAGCTTAGGGGGGCTTGAAGCTTTCTTT; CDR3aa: CASSLGGLEAFF
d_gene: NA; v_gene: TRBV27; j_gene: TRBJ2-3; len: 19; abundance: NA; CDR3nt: TGTGCCAGCAGTTTACCCCCCCTAAGCCTCACTCCTAGCACAGATACGCAGTATTTT; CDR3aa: CASSLPPLSLTPSTDTQYF
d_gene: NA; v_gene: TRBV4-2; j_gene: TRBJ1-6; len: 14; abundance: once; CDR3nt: TGTGCCAGCAGCCAAGATCGGAGGAATTCACCCCTCCACTTT; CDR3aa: CASSQDRRNSPLHF